This TCR beta chain was captured by sequencing in a study of control samples from healthy donors and cancer patients. TCRdb keeps only in-frame clones here, not all; method: immunoSEQ multiplex PCR. The data contain around 180,000 clones, 94% of them singletons. Trimming stripped 4 bases from V and 4 bases from J, with 17 bases between. CDR3 length: 16 residues. CDR1 and CDR2 (germline): SGHDT, YYEEEE. The V gene is TRBV5-6, the J gene TRBJ2-2; D is unclear. The receptor comes from a woman aged 18-29 years in good health. The sequenced sample was blood. CDR3 sequence (DNA): TGTGCCAGCAGCCCATTCGCAGCCCAGAGCACCGGGGAGCTGTTTTTT. It specifies CASSPFAAQSTGELFF.